This T cell receptor (beta chain) was identified in a study of post-analysis software for immune sequencing data. About the research overall: Some patients lacked subtype; others had relapsing-remitting, secondary progressive or progressive-relapsing disease.

V was pared by 0 bases and J by 6 bases, with 3 bases between. The CDR3 contains 12 residues. Germline CDR1 is SGHTA and CDR2 is FQGNSA. As for this clonotype: Its matching antigen is unknown.

Broader study findings: Multiple sclerosis was associated with a significant reduction in normalized Chao1 diversity relative to controls. Compared with controls, patients had more of 4 or 5 TRBV segments, including TRBV5-6, TRBV5-1 and TRBV20-1. With F measure, samples from one preparation batch clustered together strongly.

Unique molecular identifiers had been added to the TCR beta cDNA libraries. TCRdb ran MiXCR on the PCR reads and lists one entry per CDR3 protein. The repertoire holds hundreds of thousands of distinct CDR3 sequences, with 25% to 30% as singletons. The chain recombines TRBV7-2 with TRBJ2-1, with D hard to call. The sequence came from a girl between 5 and 17 years old with multiple sclerosis. The sample was blood. The CDR3 nucleotides read TGTGCCAGCAGCTTAGCTTTCAATGAGCAGTTCTTC. Its protein is CASSLAFNEQFF.